A selection of T cell receptor beta chains follows, all from one sample in a study of OX40 agonist ivuxolimab in advanced cancers. This table comes from immunoSEQ multiplex PCR, and its TCRdb copy is limited to in-frame clones, with some not included. The table includes fewer than 15,000 clones, approximately 80% detected once. Specimen: CD4+ or CD8+ T cells sorted from blood, collected in a trial of the OX40 agonist ivuxolimab. The receptor source for this set is an adult with an advanced solid tumor such as melanoma, head and neck, liver or kidney cancer. Both conserved end residues are part of each CDR3. Each record gives: J gene, CDR3 length, clone size, V gene, D gene, CDR3 protein, CDR3 DNA. D genes are given only for firm matches. Clone size is stated in some rows and not others, as once, few, many or a class when expanded.

j_call: TRBJ1-2; cdr3_length: 15; clone_size: .; v_call: TRBV5-4; d_call: .; cdr3_aa: CASSPPGSLPNGYTF; cdr3_nt: TGTGCCAGCAGCCCTCCCGGGAGCCTACCCAATGGCTACACCTTC
j_call: TRBJ1-2; cdr3_length: 14; clone_size: .; v_call: TRBV5-4; d_call: .; cdr3_aa: CASSSGPLLRGYTF; cdr3_nt: TGTGCCAGCAGCTCGGGCCCACTGTTACGGGGCTACACCTTC
j_call: TRBJ2-1; cdr3_length: 14; clone_size: .; v_call: TRBV6-5; d_call: .; cdr3_aa: CASSMGGPPHEQFF; cdr3_nt: TGTGCCAGCAGTATGGGGGGGCCCCCCCATGAGCAGTTCTTC
j_call: TRBJ1-6; cdr3_length: 17; clone_size: .; v_call: TRBV6-1; d_call: .; cdr3_aa: CASSEGNPRSYNSPLHF; cdr3_nt: TGTGCCAGCAGTGAAGGAAACCCCCGCTCCTATAATTCACCCCTCCACTTT
j_call: TRBJ2-7; cdr3_length: 12; clone_size: .; v_call: TRBV29-1; d_call: TRBD2; cdr3_aa: CSVAPGGREQYF; cdr3_nt: TGCAGCGTGGCCCCGGGGGGTCGGGAGCAGTACTTC
j_call: TRBJ1-1; cdr3_length: 15; clone_size: .; v_call: TRBV27; d_call: .; cdr3_aa: CASRYTGWANTEAFF; cdr3_nt: TGTGCCAGCAGGTACACGGGGTGGGCGAACACTGAAGCTTTCTTT
j_call: TRBJ2-2; cdr3_length: 18; clone_size: .; v_call: TRBV9; d_call: TRBD2; cdr3_aa: CASSVGGRTSGPGGELFF; cdr3_nt: TGTGCCAGCAGCGTAGGGGGGCGCACTAGCGGCCCTGGGGGGGAGCTGTTTTTT
j_call: TRBJ2-1; cdr3_length: 15; clone_size: .; v_call: TRBV11-1; d_call: .; cdr3_aa: CASSLRGESYNEQFF; cdr3_nt: TGTGCCAGCAGCTTACGAGGGGAGTCCTACAATGAGCAGTTCTTC
j_call: TRBJ1-1; cdr3_length: 14; clone_size: .; v_call: TRBV5-5; d_call: .; cdr3_aa: CASREGGGVFEAFF; cdr3_nt: TGTGCCAGCAGGGAGGGGGGCGGTGTATTTGAAGCTTTCTTT
j_call: TRBJ1-5; cdr3_length: 15; clone_size: .; v_call: TRBV13; d_call: .; cdr3_aa: CASSIEGISNQPQHF; cdr3_nt: TGTGCCAGCAGCATAGAGGGGATAAGCAATCAGCCCCAGCATTTT
j_call: TRBJ1-1; cdr3_length: 18; clone_size: few; v_call: TRBV5-4; d_call: TRBD1; cdr3_aa: CASSLAFDDRGSTTEAFF; cdr3_nt: TGTGCCAGCAGCTTGGCCTTTGACGACAGGGGATCTACCACTGAAGCTTTCTTT
j_call: TRBJ2-7; cdr3_length: 15; clone_size: .; v_call: TRBV2; d_call: .; cdr3_aa: CASRREQGTSYEQYF; cdr3_nt: TGTGCCAGCAGGCGGGAACAGGGGACCTCCTACGAGCAGTACTTC
j_call: TRBJ1-1; cdr3_length: 12; clone_size: .; v_call: TRBV10-3; d_call: .; cdr3_aa: CAIQGGSTEAFF; cdr3_nt: TGTGCCATTCAGGGAGGTAGCACTGAAGCTTTCTTT
j_call: TRBJ2-6; cdr3_length: 17; clone_size: .; v_call: TRBV29-1; d_call: .; cdr3_aa: CSVVSKGHFSGANVLTF; cdr3_nt: TGCAGCGTCGTTAGTAAAGGACACTTCTCTGGGGCCAACGTCCTGACTTTC
j_call: TRBJ2-7; cdr3_length: 12; clone_size: .; v_call: TRBV11-2; d_call: .; cdr3_aa: CASSLGRNEQYF; cdr3_nt: TGTGCCAGCTCCCTAGGGCGGAACGAGCAGTACTTC
j_call: TRBJ1-2; cdr3_length: 13; clone_size: few; v_call: TRBV6-5; d_call: .; cdr3_aa: CASRPDAWGGYTF; cdr3_nt: TGTGCCAGCAGGCCCGACGCTTGGGGTGGCTACACCTTC
j_call: TRBJ2-3; cdr3_length: 14; clone_size: .; v_call: TRBV5-4; d_call: .; cdr3_aa: CASSLLGDADTQYF; cdr3_nt: TGTGCCAGCAGCTTGCTAGGGGACGCAGATACGCAGTATTTT
j_call: TRBJ2-7; cdr3_length: 16; clone_size: .; v_call: TRBV2; d_call: .; cdr3_aa: CASSDFPPTSSYEQYF; cdr3_nt: TGTGCCAGCAGTGATTTTCCGCCCACGAGCTCCTACGAGCAGTACTTC
j_call: TRBJ2-2; cdr3_length: 17; clone_size: .; v_call: TRBV28; d_call: .; cdr3_aa: CASSSNTGGLNTGELFF; cdr3_nt: TGTGCCAGCAGTTCCAATACAGGGGGACTAAACACCGGGGAGCTGTTTTTT
j_call: TRBJ2-7; cdr3_length: 14; clone_size: few; v_call: TRBV5-6; d_call: .; cdr3_aa: CASSVGQVPYEQYF; cdr3_nt: TGTGCCAGCAGCGTAGGGCAGGTTCCCTACGAGCAGTACTTC
j_call: TRBJ2-1; cdr3_length: 12; clone_size: .; v_call: TRBV5-1; d_call: .; cdr3_aa: CASSLAGNEQFF; cdr3_nt: TGCGCCAGCAGCTTGGCCGGGAATGAGCAGTTCTTC
j_call: TRBJ2-1; cdr3_length: 13; clone_size: .; v_call: TRBV27; d_call: TRBD2; cdr3_aa: CASSFPSGSEQFF; cdr3_nt: TGTGCCAGCAGTTTTCCTAGCGGGAGTGAGCAGTTCTTC
j_call: TRBJ1-4; cdr3_length: 15; clone_size: .; v_call: TRBV4-1; d_call: TRBD1; cdr3_aa: CASSQADRGGEKLFF; cdr3_nt: TGCGCCAGCAGCCAAGCCGACAGGGGAGGCGAAAAACTGTTTTTT
j_call: TRBJ1-4; cdr3_length: 15; clone_size: .; v_call: TRBV27; d_call: .; cdr3_aa: CASSLTDRTNEKLFF; cdr3_nt: TGTGCCAGCAGTTTGACTGACAGGACCAATGAAAAACTGTTTTTT
j_call: TRBJ2-1; cdr3_length: 13; clone_size: few; v_call: TRBV9; d_call: TRBD1; cdr3_aa: CASSANRGNEQFF; cdr3_nt: TGTGCCAGCAGCGCAAACAGGGGAAATGAGCAGTTCTTC
j_call: TRBJ2-7; cdr3_length: 14; clone_size: .; v_call: TRBV7-6; d_call: TRBD1; cdr3_aa: CASSPRDRTYEQYF; cdr3_nt: TGTGCCAGCAGCCCCCGGGACAGGACCTACGAGCAGTACTTC
j_call: TRBJ2-1; cdr3_length: 16; clone_size: .; v_call: TRBV7-9; d_call: .; cdr3_aa: CASSHSARYYDNEQFF; cdr3_nt: TGTGCCAGCAGCCATTCTGCGAGGTATTACGACAATGAGCAGTTCTTC
j_call: TRBJ2-7; cdr3_length: 12; clone_size: .; v_call: TRBV6-6; d_call: .; cdr3_aa: CASGTNRLEQYF; cdr3_nt: TGTGCCAGCGGAACGAACCGTCTCGAGCAGTACTTC
j_call: TRBJ2-3; cdr3_length: 15; clone_size: .; v_call: TRBV7-3; d_call: .; cdr3_aa: CASSLTGGPTDTQYF; cdr3_nt: TGTGCCAGCAGCTTAACCGGGGGGCCGACAGATACGCAGTATTTT
j_call: TRBJ1-5; cdr3_length: 13; clone_size: .; v_call: TRBV2; d_call: .; cdr3_aa: CASGFSEHQPQHF; cdr3_nt: TGTGCCAGCGGGTTTTCTGAGCATCAGCCCCAGCATTTT
j_call: TRBJ1-1; cdr3_length: 10; clone_size: .; v_call: TRBV20-1; d_call: .; cdr3_aa: CSAWELQAFF; cdr3_nt: TGCAGTGCTTGGGAGTTACAAGCTTTCTTT
j_call: TRBJ1-6; cdr3_length: 14; clone_size: .; v_call: TRBV19; d_call: .; cdr3_aa: CASSIGTPRSPLHF; cdr3_nt: TGTGCCAGTAGTATAGGGACCCCTCGGTCACCCCTCCACTTT
j_call: TRBJ2-7; cdr3_length: 14; clone_size: .; v_call: TRBV30; d_call: .; cdr3_aa: CAWSFGLEGYEQYF; cdr3_nt: TGTGCCTGGAGTTTTGGCCTAGAGGGCTACGAGCAGTACTTC
j_call: TRBJ2-2; cdr3_length: 13; clone_size: .; v_call: TRBV5-1; d_call: .; cdr3_aa: CATPDSYTGELFF; cdr3_nt: TGCGCCACTCCGGACAGTTACACCGGGGAGCTGTTTTTT
j_call: TRBJ2-7; cdr3_length: 14; clone_size: medium-sized; v_call: TRBV9; d_call: .; cdr3_aa: CASSKLQRSDEQYF; cdr3_nt: TGTGCCAGCAGCAAACTTCAACGTTCGGACGAGCAGTACTTC
j_call: TRBJ2-5; cdr3_length: 14; clone_size: .; v_call: TRBV15; d_call: TRBD2; cdr3_aa: CATSPSGGQETQYF; cdr3_nt: TGTGCCACCAGCCCCTCGGGGGGCCAAGAGACCCAGTACTTC
j_call: TRBJ1-6; cdr3_length: 14; clone_size: .; v_call: TRBV5-1; d_call: TRBD1; cdr3_aa: CASGPGTEDSPLHF; cdr3_nt: TGCGCCAGCGGGCCCGGGACAGAGGATTCACCCCTCCACTTT
j_call: TRBJ2-1; cdr3_length: 16; clone_size: .; v_call: TRBV7-9; d_call: TRBD2; cdr3_aa: CASSPPGRVAYNEQFF; cdr3_nt: TGTGCCAGCAGCCCCCCTGGGAGGGTGGCCTACAATGAGCAGTTCTTC
j_call: TRBJ1-1; cdr3_length: 15; clone_size: .; v_call: TRBV19; d_call: .; cdr3_aa: CASSSFPLGYTEAFF; cdr3_nt: TGTGCCAGTAGTTCCTTCCCCTTGGGGTACACTGAAGCTTTCTTT
j_call: TRBJ2-1; cdr3_length: 14; clone_size: few; v_call: TRBV11-3; d_call: TRBD2; cdr3_aa: CASSLGLRGDEQFF; cdr3_nt: TGTGCCAGCAGCTTAGGTCTGCGGGGGGATGAGCAGTTCTTC
j_call: TRBJ1-2; cdr3_length: 16; clone_size: .; v_call: TRBV9; d_call: TRBD1; cdr3_aa: CASSTLGTEINYGYTF; cdr3_nt: TGTGCCAGCAGCACCCTTGGGACAGAGATCAACTATGGCTACACCTTC
j_call: TRBJ1-1; cdr3_length: 15; clone_size: .; v_call: TRBV27; d_call: .; cdr3_aa: CASSLSATWGTEAFF; cdr3_nt: TGTGCCAGCAGTTTATCGGCTACCTGGGGGACTGAAGCTTTCTTT
j_call: TRBJ1-6; cdr3_length: 17; clone_size: few; v_call: TRBV11-2; d_call: TRBD1; cdr3_aa: CASSKLQGAVGNSPLHF; cdr3_nt: TGTGCCAGCAGCAAACTACAGGGGGCAGTGGGCAATTCACCCCTCCACTTT
j_call: TRBJ2-1; cdr3_length: 16; clone_size: .; v_call: TRBV4-2; d_call: TRBD2; cdr3_aa: CASSHAAGGQYNEQFF; cdr3_nt: TGTGCCAGCAGCCATGCAGCGGGGGGCCAATACAATGAGCAGTTCTTC
j_call: TRBJ2-5; cdr3_length: 15; clone_size: once; v_call: TRBV11-2; d_call: .; cdr3_aa: CASSVLRGVKETQYF; cdr3_nt: TGTGCCAGCAGCGTATTGCGGGGTGTCAAGGAGACCCAGTACTTC